Sequencing of this TCR beta chain was carried out in a study of CD8 T cells in ankylosing spondylitis. Trimming cost V 7 bases and J 2 bases; bases outside gene matches: 11. This CDR3 is 15 amino acids long. Germline CDR1 MNHEY, CDR2 SVGEGT. One entry per CDR3 protein results from TCRdb running MiXCR on the 5' RACE reads. The sample records approximately 150,000 distinct CDR3 sequences, 44% being singletons. The clonotype comes from a male donor with ankylosing spondylitis. Sequences were obtained from synovial fluid, either unsorted or a sorted T cell fraction (not recorded which). This chain joins TRBV6-2 or TRBV6-3 and TRBJ2-7, with 7 nucleotides matching TRBD2. The DNA for the CDR3 is TGTGCCAGCAATCTCCTCAGCGGGACGGCCTACGAGCAGTACTTC. Translation gives CASNLLSGTAYEQYF.